The subject of this entry is one T cell receptor beta chain. This sample is drawn from a study of T cell changes during pregnancy in multiple sclerosis. CDR1 and CDR2 (germline): SGHVS, FQNEAQ. Germline trimming cut 3 bases from V and 3 bases from J; bases unmatched to any gene: 4. The CDR3 extends over 15 amino acids. Clones were sequenced by immunoSEQ multiplex PCR, and TCRdb holds only the in-frame ones, with some missing. The sample contains under 85,000 clones, roughly 90% of which appear only once. The sample consisted of peripheral blood, taken after pregnancy. The chain employs TRBV7-8 and TRBJ1-5; 8 positions agree with TRBD1. The TCR originated in a female donor in good health, enrolled as a control in a pregnancy study. CDR3 DNA sequence: TGTGCCAGCAGCTTGGGACAGGTGCTCAATCAGCCCCAGCATTTT. Amino acid sequence: CASSLGQVLNQPQHF. The variable domain in full, with the rest retrieved from reference TRBV7-8 and TRBJ1-5, is GAGVSQSPRYKVAKRGQDVALRCDPISGHVSLFWYQQALGQGPEFLTYFQNEAQLDKSGLPSDRFFAERPEGSVSTLKIQRTQQEDSAVYLCASSLGQVLNQPQHFGDGTRLSIL.